This entry describes one T cell receptor (beta chain). No antigen is known for it. For the second PCR, which ran for roughly 6 to 12 cycles, a sample-barcoded 5' primer and a J-beta primer mix were used. Through a template-switch adaptor with 12 random nucleotides, each cDNA molecule received a tag. Each single sample gave us at least 2.5 million CDR3-containing paired-end reads. TCRdb passed the 5' RACE reads through MiXCR, listing each CDR3 protein once. The table lists 600,000 to 1,000,000 distinct CDR3 sequences, 55% to 70% of them singletons, with 22% in the top ten. Germline V gene sequence: CDR1 ENHRY, CDR2 SYGVKD. Trimming left V 4 bases short and J 1 base short, with 8 bases between. The CDR3 loop spans 13 amino acids. This sample was included in a study of blood T cells in healthy people across ages. Study-level results: The authors considered diversity estimates from one million T cells to be underestimates. Possibly, changes in expanded clonotypes were confounded because donor CMV status was unknown.

V usage is TRBV10-3 and J usage is TRBJ2-7, with D uncertain. Material for sequencing was blood. This TCR was recovered from a man aged 30 to 45 in good health. The CDR3: CAISGPGSYEQYF. In DNA form, the CDR3 reads TGTGCCATCAGTGGACCCGGATCCTACGAGCAGTACTTC.